The 6 T cell receptor beta chains in this list originate from one sample, sequenced in a study of blood T cells in healthy people across ages. A sample-barcoded 5' primer and a J-beta primer mix were used in a second PCR of about 7 to 12 cycles. Via MiXCR, TCRdb re-called the 5' RACE reads, giving one row per CDR3 protein. The data hold over 600,000 distinct CDR3 sequences, with 40% to 50% observed a single time. The sample taken for sequencing was blood. Receptor source: a man older than 75 in good health.

The V call is TRBV9, the J call TRBJ2-7; no firm D call. The germline CDR1 and CDR2 sequences are SGDLS and YYNGEE. V was trimmed by 0 bases and J by 2 bases, leaving 12 bases between them. CDR3 length: 15 amino acids. DNA for the CDR3: TGTGCCAGCAGCGTAGGACCAGATTTCGCCTACGAGCAGTACTTC. Its translation: CASSVGPDFAYEQYF.

The chain combines TRBV6-1 with TRBJ2-2; D may be TRBD1 (5 bases). Germline V gene data show CDR1 as MNHNS and CDR2 as SASEGT. V lost 4 bases and J lost 2, with 11 bases in between. This CDR3 comprises 15 residues. In DNA, the CDR3 is TGTGCCAGCAGTGGTCGACAGTTAAACACCGGGGAGCTGTTTTTT. Protein: CASSGRQLNTGELFF.

This clonotype was observed a few times. This chain uses TRBV4-1 with TRBJ2-1, with D tentatively TRBD2 (6 bases). The CDR3 runs 12 residues. Germline values: CDR1 MGHRA, CDR2 YSYEKL. V was cut by 1 base and J by 11 bases, with 9 bases left in between. Written as DNA, the CDR3 is TGCGCCAGCAGCCAAGGGGGAGGTCAGCAGTTCTTC. This encodes CASSQGGGQQFF.

This clonotype came up a few times. The chain uses TRBV20-1 and TRBJ2-3; TRBD1 agrees at 8 bases. The CDR3 totals 15 residues. The junction had 10 bases not matched to a gene; V was cut back by 5 bases and J by 3 bases. Germline V gene data show CDR1 as DFQATT and CDR2 as SNEGSKA (reference sequence). For the CDR3, the DNA is TGCAGTGCTGATGACAGGGGCACCAGGACAGATACGCAGTATTTT. This translates into CSADDRGTRTDTQYF.

The V call is TRBV30, the J call TRBJ2-1; D call uncertain. TRBJ2-7 matches the DNA end more closely, so the J call is doubtful. Germline CDR1 is GTSNPN and CDR2 is SVGIG (reference sequence). This CDR3 is built from 12 residues. CDR3 loop: CACGQSYNEQYF. The CDR3 nucleotides are TGTGCCTGCGGGCAGTCGTACAATGAGCAGTACTTC.

This clonotype was seen only a few times. The V call is TRBV28, the J call TRBJ2-1; D is possibly TRBD2 (6 bases). The V and J ends lost 3 bases and 0 bases respectively, with 15 bases between them. This CDR3 has 17 amino acids. Germline V lookup: CDR1 MDHEN, CDR2 SYDVKM. The CDR3 here is CASSFGALGGSYNEQFF. CDR3 sequence (DNA): TGTGCCAGCAGTTTTGGGGCGCTGGGAGGCTCCTACAATGAGCAGTTCTTC.